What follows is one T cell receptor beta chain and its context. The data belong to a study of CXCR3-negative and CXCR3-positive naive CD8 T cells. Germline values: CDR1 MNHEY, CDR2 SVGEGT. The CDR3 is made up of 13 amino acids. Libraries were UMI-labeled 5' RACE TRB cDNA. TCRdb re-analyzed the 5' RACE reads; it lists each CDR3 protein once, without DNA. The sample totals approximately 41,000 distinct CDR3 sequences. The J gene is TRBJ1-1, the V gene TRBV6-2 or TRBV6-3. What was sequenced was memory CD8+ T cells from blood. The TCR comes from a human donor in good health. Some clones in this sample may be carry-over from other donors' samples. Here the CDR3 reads CASSLTDNTEAFF.